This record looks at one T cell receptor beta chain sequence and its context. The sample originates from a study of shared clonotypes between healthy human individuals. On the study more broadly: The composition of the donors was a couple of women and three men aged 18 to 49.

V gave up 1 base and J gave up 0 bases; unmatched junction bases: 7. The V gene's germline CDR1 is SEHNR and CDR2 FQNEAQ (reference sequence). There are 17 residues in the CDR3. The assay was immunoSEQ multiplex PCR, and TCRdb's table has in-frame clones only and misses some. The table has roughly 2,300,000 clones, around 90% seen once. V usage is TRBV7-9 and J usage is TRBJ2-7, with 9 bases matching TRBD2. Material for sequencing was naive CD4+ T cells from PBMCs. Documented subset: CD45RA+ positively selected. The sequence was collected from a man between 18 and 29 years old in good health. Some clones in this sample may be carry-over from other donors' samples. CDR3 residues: CASSLVLAGASSYEQYF. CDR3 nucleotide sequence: TGTGCCAGCAGCTTAGTTTTAGCGGGGGCTAGCTCCTACGAGCAGTACTTC.